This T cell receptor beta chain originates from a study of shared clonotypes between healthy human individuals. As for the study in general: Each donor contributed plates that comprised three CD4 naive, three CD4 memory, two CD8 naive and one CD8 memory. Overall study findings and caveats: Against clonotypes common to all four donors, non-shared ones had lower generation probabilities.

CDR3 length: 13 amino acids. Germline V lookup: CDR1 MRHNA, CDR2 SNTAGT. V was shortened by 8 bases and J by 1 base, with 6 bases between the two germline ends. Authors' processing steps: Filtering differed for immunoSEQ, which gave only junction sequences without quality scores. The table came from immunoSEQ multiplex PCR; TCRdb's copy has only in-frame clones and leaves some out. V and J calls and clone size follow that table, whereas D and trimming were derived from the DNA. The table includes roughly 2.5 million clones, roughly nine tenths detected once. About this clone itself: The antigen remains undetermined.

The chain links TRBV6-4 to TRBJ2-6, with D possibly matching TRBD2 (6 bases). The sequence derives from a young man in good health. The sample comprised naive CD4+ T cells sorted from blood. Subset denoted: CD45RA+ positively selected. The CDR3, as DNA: TGTGCCAGCCGGGAGTCTGGGGCCAACGTCCTGACTTTC. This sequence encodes CASRESGANVLTF.